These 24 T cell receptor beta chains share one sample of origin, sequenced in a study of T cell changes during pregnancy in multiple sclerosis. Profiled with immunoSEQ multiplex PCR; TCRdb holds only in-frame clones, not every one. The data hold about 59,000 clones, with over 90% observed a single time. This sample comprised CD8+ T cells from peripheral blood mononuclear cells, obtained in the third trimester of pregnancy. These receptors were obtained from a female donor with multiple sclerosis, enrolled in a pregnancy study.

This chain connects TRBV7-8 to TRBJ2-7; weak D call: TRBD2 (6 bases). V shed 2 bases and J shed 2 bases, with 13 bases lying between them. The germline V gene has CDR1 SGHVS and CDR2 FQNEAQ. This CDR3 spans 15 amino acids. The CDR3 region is CASSLNRDSTYEQYF. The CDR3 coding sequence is TGTGCCAGCAGCTTAAACCGGGACTCCACCTACGAGCAGTACTTC.

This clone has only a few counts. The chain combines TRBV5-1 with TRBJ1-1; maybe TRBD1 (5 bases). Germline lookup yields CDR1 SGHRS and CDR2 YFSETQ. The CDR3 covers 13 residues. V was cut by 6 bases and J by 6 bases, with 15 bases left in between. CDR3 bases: TGCGCCAGCAACCGCCAGGGTGACGCTGAAGCTTTCTTT. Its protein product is CASNRQGDAEAFF.

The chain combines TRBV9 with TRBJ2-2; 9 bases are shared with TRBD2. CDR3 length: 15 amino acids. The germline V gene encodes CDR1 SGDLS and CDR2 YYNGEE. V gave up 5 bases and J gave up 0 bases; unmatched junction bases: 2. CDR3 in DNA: TGTGCCAGCAGTCTAGCGGGGACGAACACCGGGGAGCTGTTTTTT. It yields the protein CASSLAGTNTGELFF.

The CDR3 DNA is TGTGCCAGCAGACAAGATAGCAATCAGCCCCAGCATTTT. Translated, it gives CASRQDSNQPQHF. The chain links TRBV25-1 to TRBJ1-5; D remains unclear. Trimming took 6 bases from V and 0 from J, leaving 6 bases between them. The CDR3 is 13 residues long. Germline-derived CDR1 and CDR2 are MGHDK and SYGVNS.

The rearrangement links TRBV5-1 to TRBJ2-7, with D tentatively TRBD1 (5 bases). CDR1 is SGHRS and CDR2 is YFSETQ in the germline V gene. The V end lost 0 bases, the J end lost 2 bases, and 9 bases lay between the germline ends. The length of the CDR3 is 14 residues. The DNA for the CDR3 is TGCGCCAGCAGCTTGGATGCAGGGACCTACGAGCAGTACTTC. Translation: CASSLDAGTYEQYF.

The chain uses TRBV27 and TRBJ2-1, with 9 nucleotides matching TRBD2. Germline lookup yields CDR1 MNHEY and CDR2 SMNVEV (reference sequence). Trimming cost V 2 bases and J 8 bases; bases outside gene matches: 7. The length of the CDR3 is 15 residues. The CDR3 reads CASSLSPSGTDEQFF. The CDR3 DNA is TGTGCCAGCAGTTTAAGTCCTAGCGGGACCGATGAGCAGTTCTTC.

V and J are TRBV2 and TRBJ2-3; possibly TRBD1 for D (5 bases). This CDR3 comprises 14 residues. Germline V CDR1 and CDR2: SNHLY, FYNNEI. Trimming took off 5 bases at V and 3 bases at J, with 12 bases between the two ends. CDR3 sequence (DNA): TGTGCCAGCAGTCCAGGGTTGATAACAGATACGCAGTATTTT. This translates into CASSPGLITDTQYF.

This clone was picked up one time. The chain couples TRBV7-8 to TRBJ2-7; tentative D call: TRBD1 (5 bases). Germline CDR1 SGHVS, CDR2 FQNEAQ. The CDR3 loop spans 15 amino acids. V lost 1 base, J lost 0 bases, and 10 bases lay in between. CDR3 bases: TGTGCCAGCAGCTTAGAAATCGACAGCTCCTACGAGCAGTACTTC. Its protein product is CASSLEIDSSYEQYF.

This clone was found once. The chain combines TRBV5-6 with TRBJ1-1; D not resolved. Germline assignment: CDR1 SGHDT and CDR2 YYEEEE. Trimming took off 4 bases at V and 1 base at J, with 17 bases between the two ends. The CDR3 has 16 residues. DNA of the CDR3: TGTGCCAGCAGCCTGGCTCGTTTTAGTAGGAACACTGAAGCTTTCTTT. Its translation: CASSLARFSRNTEAFF.

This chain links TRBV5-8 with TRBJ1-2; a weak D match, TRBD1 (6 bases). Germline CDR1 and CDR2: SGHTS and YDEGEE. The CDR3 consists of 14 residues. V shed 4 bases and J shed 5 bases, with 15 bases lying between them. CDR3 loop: CASSVPGQIYGYTF. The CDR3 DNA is TGTGCCAGCAGCGTACCGGGACAAATTTATGGCTACACCTTC.

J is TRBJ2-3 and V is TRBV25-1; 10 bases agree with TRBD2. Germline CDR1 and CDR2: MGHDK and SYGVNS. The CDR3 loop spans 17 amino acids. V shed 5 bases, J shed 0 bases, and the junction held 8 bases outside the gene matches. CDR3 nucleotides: TGTGCCAGCAGTCCTAGGGCACTAGCGGGGAGCACAGATACGCAGTATTTT. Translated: CASSPRALAGSTDTQYF.

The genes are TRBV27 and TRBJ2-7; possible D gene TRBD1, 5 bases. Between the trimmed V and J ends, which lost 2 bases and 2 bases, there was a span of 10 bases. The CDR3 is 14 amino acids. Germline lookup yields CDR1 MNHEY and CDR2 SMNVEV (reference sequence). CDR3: CASSLGQGTYEQYF. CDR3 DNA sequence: TGTGCCAGCAGTTTAGGCCAGGGCACCTACGAGCAGTACTTC.

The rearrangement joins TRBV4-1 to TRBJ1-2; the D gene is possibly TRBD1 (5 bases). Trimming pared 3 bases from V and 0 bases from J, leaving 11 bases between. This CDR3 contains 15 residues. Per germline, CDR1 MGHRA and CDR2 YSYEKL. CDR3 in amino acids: CASSHDSGANYGYTF. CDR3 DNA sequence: TGCGCCAGCAGCCACGACAGTGGAGCTAACTATGGCTACACCTTC.

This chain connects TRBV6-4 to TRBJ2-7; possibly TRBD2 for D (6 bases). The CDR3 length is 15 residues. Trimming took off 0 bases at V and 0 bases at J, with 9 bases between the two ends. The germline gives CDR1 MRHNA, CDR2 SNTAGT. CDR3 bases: TGTGCCAGCAGTGACTCTAGCGGTAGCTCCTACGAGCAGTACTTC. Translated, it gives CASSDSSGSSYEQYF.

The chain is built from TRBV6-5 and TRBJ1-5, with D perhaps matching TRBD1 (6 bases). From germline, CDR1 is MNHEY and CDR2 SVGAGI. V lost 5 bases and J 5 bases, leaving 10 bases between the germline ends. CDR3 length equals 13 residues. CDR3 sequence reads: CASSMYRDQPQHF. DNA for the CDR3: TGTGCCAGCAGTATGTACAGGGATCAGCCCCAGCATTTT.

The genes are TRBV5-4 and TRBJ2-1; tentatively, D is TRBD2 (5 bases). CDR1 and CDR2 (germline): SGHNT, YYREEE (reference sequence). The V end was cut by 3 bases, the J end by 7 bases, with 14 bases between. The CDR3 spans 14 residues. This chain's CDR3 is CASSYRGLSNEQFF. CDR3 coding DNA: TGTGCCAGCAGCTATAGAGGACTGAGTAATGAGCAGTTCTTC.

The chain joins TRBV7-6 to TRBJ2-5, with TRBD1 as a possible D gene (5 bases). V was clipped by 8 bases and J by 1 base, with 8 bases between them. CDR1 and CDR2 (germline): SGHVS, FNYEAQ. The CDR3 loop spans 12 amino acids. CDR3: CASSRGQETQYF. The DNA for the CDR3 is TGTGCCAGCTCAAGGGGCCAAGAGACCCAGTACTTC. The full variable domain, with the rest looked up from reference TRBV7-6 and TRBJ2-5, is GAGVSQSPRYKVTKRGQDVALRCDPISGHVSLYWYRQALGQGPEFLTYFNYEAQQDKSGLPNDRFSAERPEGSISTLTIQRTEQRDSAMYRCASSRGQETQYFGPGTRLLVL.

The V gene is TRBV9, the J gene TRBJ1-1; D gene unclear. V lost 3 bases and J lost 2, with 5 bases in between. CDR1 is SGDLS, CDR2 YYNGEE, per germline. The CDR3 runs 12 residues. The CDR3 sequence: CASSAYNTEAFF. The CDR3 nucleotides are TGTGCCAGCAGCGCCTATAACACTGAAGCTTTCTTT. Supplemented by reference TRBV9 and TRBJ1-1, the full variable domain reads DSGVTQTPKHLITATGQRVTLRCSPRSGDLSVYWYQQSLDQGLQFLIQYYNGEERAKGNILERFSAQQFPDLHSELNLSSLELGDSALYFCASSAYNTEAFFGQGTRLTVV.

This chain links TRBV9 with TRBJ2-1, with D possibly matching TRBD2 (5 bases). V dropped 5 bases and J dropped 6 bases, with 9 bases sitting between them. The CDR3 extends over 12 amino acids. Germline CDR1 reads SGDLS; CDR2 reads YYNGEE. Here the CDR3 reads CASSGLVNEQFF. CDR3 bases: TGTGCCAGCAGTGGACTGGTCAATGAGCAGTTCTTC.

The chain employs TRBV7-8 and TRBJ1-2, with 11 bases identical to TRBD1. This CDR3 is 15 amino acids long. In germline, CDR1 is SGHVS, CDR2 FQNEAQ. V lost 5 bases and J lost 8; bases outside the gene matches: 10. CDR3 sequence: CASSPRTGGAGGYTF. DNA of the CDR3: TGTGCCAGCAGCCCACGGACAGGGGGCGCGGGGGGCTACACCTTC.

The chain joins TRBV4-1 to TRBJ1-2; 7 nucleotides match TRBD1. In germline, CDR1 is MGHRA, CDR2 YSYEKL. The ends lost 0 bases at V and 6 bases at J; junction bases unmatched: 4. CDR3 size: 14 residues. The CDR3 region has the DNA TGCGCCAGCAGCCAAGATGCCCAGGGGGATGGCTACACCTTC. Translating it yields CASSQDAQGDGYTF.

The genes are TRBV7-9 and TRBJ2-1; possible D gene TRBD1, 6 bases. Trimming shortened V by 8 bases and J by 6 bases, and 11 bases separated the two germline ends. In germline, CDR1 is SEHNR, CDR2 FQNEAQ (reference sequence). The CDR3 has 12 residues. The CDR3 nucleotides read TGTGCCAGCGAACAGGGTTTCAATGAGCAGTTCTTC. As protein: CASEQGFNEQFF.

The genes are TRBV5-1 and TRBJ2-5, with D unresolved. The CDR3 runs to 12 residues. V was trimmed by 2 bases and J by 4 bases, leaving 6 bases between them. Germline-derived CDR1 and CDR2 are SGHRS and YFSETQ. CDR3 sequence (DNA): TGCGCCAGCAGCTTATTTAGAGAGACCCAGTACTTC. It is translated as CASSLFRETQYF.

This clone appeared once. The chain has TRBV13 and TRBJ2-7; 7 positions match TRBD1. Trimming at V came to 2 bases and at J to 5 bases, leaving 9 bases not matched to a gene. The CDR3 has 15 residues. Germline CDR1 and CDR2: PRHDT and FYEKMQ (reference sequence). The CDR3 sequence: CASSLSPGQPHEQYF. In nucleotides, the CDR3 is TGTGCCAGCAGCTTAAGTCCGGGACAGCCTCACGAGCAGTACTTC.